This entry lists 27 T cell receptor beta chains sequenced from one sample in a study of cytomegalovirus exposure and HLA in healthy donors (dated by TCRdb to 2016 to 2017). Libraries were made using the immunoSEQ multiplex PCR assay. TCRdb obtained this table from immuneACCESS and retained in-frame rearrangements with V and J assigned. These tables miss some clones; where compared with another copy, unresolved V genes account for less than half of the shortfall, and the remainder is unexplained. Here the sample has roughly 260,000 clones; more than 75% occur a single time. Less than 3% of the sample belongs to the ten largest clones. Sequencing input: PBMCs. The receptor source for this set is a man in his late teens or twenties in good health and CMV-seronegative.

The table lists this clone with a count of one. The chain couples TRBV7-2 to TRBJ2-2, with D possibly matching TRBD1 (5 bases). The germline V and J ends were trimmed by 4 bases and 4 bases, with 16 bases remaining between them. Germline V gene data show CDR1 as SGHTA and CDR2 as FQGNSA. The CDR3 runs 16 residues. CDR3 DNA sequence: TGTGCCAGCAGCTCCGCCCAGCCTACAGGCACCGGGGAGCTGTTTTTT. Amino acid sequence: CASSSAQPTGTGELFF.

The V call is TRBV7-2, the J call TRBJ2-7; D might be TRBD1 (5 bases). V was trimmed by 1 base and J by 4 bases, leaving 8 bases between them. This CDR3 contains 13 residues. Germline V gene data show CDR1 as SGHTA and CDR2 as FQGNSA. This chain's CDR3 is CASSLEGKYEQYF. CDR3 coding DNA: TGTGCCAGCAGCTTAGAGGGGAAATACGAGCAGTACTTC.

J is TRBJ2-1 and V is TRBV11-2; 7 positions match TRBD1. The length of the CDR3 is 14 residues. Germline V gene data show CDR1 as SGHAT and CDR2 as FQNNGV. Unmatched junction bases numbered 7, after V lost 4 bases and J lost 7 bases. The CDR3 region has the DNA TGTGCCAGCAGCTCAATACAGGGGAGTAATGAGCAGTTCTTC. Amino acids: CASSSIQGSNEQFF. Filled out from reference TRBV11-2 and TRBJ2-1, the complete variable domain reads EAGVAQSPRYKIIEKRQSVAFWCNPISGHATLYWYQQILGQGPKLLIQFQNNGVVDDSQLPKDRFSAERLKGVDSTLKIQPAKLEDSAVYLCASSSIQGSNEQFFGPGTRLTVL.

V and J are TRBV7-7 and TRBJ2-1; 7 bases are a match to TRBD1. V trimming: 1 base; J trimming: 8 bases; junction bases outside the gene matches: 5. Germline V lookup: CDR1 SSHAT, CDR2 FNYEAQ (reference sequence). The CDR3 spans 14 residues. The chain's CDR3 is CASSLVQGVHEQFF. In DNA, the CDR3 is TGTGCCAGCAGCTTAGTGCAGGGGGTCCATGAGCAGTTCTTC.

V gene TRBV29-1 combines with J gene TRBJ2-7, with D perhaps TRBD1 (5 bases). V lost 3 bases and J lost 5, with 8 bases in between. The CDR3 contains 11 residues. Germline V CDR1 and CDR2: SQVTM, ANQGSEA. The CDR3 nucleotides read TGCAGCGTTGAGGCAGGGCACGAGCAGTACTTC. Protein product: CSVEAGHEQYF.

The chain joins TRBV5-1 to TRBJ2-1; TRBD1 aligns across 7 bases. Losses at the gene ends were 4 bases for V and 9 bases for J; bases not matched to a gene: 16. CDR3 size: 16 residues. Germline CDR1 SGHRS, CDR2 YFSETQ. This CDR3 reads CASSAGTVGGQGEQFF. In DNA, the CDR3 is TGCGCCAGCAGCGCCGGGACAGTGGGTGGTCAAGGTGAGCAGTTCTTC.

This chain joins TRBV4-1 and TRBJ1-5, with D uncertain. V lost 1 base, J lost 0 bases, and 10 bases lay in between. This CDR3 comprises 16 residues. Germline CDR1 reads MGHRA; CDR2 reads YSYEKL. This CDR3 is CASSQVVLNSNQPQHF. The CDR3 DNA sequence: TGCGCCAGCAGCCAAGTTGTGCTAAATAGCAATCAGCCCCAGCATTTT.

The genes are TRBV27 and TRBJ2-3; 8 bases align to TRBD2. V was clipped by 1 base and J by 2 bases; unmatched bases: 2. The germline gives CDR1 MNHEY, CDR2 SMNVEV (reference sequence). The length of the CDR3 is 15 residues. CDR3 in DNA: TGTGCCAGCAGTTTATTCGGACTAGCCACAGATACGCAGTATTTT. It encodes CASSLFGLATDTQYF.

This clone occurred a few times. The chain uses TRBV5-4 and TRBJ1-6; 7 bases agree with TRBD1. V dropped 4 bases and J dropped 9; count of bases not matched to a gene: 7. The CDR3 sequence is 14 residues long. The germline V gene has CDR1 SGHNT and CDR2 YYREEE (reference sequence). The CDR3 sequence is CASSRQGSRSPLHF. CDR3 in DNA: TGTGCCAGCAGCCGACAGGGAAGTCGTTCACCCCTCCACTTT.

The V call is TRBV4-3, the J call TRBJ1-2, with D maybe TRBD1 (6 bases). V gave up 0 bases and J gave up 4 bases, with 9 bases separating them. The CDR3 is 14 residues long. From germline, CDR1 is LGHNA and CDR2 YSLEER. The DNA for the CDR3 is TGCGCCAGCAGCCAAGACAGGGGCGGCTATGGCTACACCTTC. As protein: CASSQDRGGYGYTF.

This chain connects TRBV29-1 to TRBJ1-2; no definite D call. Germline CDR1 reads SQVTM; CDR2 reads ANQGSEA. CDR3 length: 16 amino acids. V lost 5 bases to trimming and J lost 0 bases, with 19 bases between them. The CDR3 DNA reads TGCAGCGTTCCCATAGACCCATTCACTACTAACTATGGCTACACCTTC. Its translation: CSVPIDPFTTNYGYTF.

The CDR3 spells CASSLNRGEQFF. In DNA, the CDR3 is TGTGCCAGCAGTCTCAATCGGGGTGAGCAGTTCTTC. The chain combines TRBV27 with TRBJ2-1; TRBD2 is a possible D gene (5 bases). Per germline, CDR1 MNHEY and CDR2 SMNVEV (reference sequence). This CDR3 has 12 amino acids. The ends were cut back, 5 bases at V and 9 bases at J, with 11 bases in the middle.

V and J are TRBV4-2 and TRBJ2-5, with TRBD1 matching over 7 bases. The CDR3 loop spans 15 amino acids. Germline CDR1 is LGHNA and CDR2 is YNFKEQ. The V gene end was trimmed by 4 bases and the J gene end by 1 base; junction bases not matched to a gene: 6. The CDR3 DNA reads TGTGCCAGCAGCCTGTCCGACAGGGCCCAAGAGACCCAGTACTTC. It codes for CASSLSDRAQETQYF.

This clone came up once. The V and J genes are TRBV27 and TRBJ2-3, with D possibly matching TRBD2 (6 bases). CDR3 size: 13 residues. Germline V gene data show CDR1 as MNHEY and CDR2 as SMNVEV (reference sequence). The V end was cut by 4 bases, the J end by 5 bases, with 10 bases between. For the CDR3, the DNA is TGTGCCAGCAGTTGGGGGGACCGAGATACGCAGTATTTT. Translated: CASSWGDRDTQYF.

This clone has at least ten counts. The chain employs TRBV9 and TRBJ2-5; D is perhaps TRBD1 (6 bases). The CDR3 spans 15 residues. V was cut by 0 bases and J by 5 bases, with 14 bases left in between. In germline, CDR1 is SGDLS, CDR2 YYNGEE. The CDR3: CASSVEGQQGETQYF. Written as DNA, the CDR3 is TGTGCCAGCAGCGTAGAGGGCCAGCAGGGGGAGACCCAGTACTTC.

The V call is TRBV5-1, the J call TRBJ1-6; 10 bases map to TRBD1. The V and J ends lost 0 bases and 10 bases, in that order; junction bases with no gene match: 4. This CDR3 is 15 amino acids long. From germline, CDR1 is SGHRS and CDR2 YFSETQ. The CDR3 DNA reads TGCGCCAGCAGCTTGGTTGGACAGGGGGACTCACCCCTCCACTTT. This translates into CASSLVGQGDSPLHF.

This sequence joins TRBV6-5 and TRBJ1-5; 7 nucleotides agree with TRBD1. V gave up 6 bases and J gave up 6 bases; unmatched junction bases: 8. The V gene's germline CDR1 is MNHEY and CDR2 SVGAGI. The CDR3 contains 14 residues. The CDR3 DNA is TGTGCCAGCAGAACTGACAGGGCAAGTCAGCCCCAGCATTTT. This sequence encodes CASRTDRASQPQHF.

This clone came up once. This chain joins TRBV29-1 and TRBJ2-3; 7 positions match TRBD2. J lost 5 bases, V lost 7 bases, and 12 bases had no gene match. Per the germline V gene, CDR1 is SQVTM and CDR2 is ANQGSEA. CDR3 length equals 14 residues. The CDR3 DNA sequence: TGCAGCGCCTCGACTAGCCCCTCACTAGATACGCAGTATTTT. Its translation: CSASTSPSLDTQYF.

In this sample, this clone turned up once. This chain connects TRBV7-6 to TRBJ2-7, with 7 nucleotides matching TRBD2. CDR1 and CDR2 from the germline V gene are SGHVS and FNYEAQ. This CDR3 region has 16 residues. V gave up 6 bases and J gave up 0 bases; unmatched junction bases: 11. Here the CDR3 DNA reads TGTGCCAGCAGTTTGGGAAGTCGGGACTACTCCTACGAGCAGTACTTC. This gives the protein CASSLGSRDYSYEQYF.

CDR3 in DNA: TGCGCCAGCAGCGTGCGCGGGAGCCCCTTTTCCTACAATGAGCAGTTCTTC. Its translation: CASSVRGSPFSYNEQFF. This sequence joins TRBV5-1 and TRBJ2-1, with 7 bases identical to TRBD2. Per germline, CDR1 SGHRS and CDR2 YFSETQ. The CDR3 contains 17 residues. The trim removed 4 bases at V and 1 base at J, leaving 11 bases unmatched.

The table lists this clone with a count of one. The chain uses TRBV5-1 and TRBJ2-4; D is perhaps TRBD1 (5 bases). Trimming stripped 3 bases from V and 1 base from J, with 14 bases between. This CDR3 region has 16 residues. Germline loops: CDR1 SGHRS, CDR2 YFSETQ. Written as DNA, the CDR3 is TGCGCCAGCAGCTCGGCGAATACAGGTGCCAAAAACATTCAGTACTTC. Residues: CASSSANTGAKNIQYF.

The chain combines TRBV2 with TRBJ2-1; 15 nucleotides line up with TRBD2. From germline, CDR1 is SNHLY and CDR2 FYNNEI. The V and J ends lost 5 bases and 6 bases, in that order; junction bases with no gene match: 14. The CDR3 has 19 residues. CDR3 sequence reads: CASSFFLGLAGGLSNEQFF. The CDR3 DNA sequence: TGTGCCAGCAGTTTTTTCCTTGGACTAGCGGGAGGGTTGAGCAATGAGCAGTTCTTC.

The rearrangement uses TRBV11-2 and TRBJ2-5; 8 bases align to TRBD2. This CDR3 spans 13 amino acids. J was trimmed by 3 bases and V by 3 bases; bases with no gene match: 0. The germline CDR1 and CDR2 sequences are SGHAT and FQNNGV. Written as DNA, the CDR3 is TGTGCCAGCAGCTTCGGGGGGGAAGAGACCCAGTACTTC. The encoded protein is CASSFGGEETQYF.

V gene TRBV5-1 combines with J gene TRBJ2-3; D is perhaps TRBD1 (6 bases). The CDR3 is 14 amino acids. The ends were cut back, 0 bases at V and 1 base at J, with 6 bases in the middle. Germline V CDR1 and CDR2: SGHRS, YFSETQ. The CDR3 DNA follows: TGCGCCAGCAGCTTGGAGGGGGGCACAGATACGCAGTATTTT. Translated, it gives CASSLEGGTDTQYF. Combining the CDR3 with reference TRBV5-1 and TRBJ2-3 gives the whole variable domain KAGVTQTPRYLIKTRGQQVTLSCSPISGHRSVSWYQQTPGQGLQFLFEYFSETQRNKGNFPGRFSGRQFSNSRSEMNVSTLELGDSALYLCASSLEGGTDTQYFGPGTRLTVL.

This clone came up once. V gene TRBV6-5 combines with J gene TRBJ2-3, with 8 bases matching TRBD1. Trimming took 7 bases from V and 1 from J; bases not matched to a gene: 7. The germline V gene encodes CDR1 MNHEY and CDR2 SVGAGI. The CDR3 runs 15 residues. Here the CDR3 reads CASKAGQGRTDTQYF. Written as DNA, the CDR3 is TGTGCCAGCAAAGCAGGACAGGGCCGCACAGATACGCAGTATTTT.

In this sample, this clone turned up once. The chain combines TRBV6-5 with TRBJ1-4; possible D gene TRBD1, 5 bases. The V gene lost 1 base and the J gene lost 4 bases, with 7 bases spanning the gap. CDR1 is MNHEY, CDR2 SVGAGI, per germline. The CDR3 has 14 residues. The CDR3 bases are TGTGCCAGCAGTTACTGGAGGGGTAATGAAAAACTGTTTTTT. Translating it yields CASSYWRGNEKLFF.

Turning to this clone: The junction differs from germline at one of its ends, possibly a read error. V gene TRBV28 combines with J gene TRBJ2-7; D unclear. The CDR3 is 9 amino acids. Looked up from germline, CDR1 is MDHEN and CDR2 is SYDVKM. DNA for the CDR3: TGTGCCAGCAGTTTCCCCATAGACTTC. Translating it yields CASSFPIDF.